This is a list of T cell receptor beta chains from one sample in a study of human T cells and chemical hapten exposure. TCRdb fed the RACE reads into MiXCR, producing one record per CDR3 protein. The sample has roughly 180,000 distinct CDR3 sequences, about 22% seen once. The sequencing used whole blood, collected in connection with sensitization to the hapten diphenylcyclopropenone (DPC). The receptors derive from a woman between 50 and 59 years old with alopecia areata. Some clones in this sample may be carry-over from other donors' samples. CDR3s include the opening cysteine and the closing phenylalanine or tryptophan. D genes are given only for firm matches. Clone size is given for some rows only: seen once, a few or many times, or a class if the clone is expanded.

TRBD1	few	TRBV12-3/TRBV12-4	TRBJ2-7	TGTGCCAGCAGTTTAGGGACAGGGGCAGAGCAGTACTTC	CASSLGTGAEQYF
TRBD2	NA	TRBV7-9	TRBJ2-1	TGTGCCAGCAGGCCTCCTAGCGGGAGTTCCTACAATGAGCAGTTCTTC	CASRPPSGSSYNEQFF
NA	NA	TRBV29-1	TRBJ1-5	TGCAGCGTCGTAGCTAATGGGACAAATAATCAGCCCCAGCATTTT	CSVVANGTNNQPQHF
NA	few	TRBV28	TRBJ2-5	TGTGCCAGCAGTTTAGTCCAGGTGGAGACCCAGTACTTC	CASSLVQVETQYF
NA	NA	TRBV5-1	TRBJ2-1	TGCGCCAGCAGCTTGTTGGAGAACAATGAGCAGTTCTTC	CASSLLENNEQFF
NA	many	TRBV20-1	TRBJ2-7	TGCAGTGCTAGAGATCCCAGGATTTCGGCCTACGAGCAGTACTTC	CSARDPRISAYEQYF
NA	NA	TRBV5-1	TRBJ2-5	TGCGCCAGCAGCTTGGCAGGGATAGGTGGCCAACAAGAGACCCAGTACTTC	CASSLAGIGGQQETQYF
TRBD1	NA	TRBV7-9	TRBJ1-3	TGTGCCAGCAGCTTAGCAGGAGGGGGCCACTCTGGAAACACCATATATTTT	CASSLAGGGHSGNTIYF
NA	few	TRBV24-1	TRBJ1-4	TGTGCCACCAGTGATTTGGACGGTGAAAAACTGTTTTTT	CATSDLDGEKLFF
TRBD1	NA	TRBV20-1	TRBJ1-1	TGCAGTGCCGTACAGGGGGCAAGGAACACTGAAGCTTTCTTT	CSAVQGARNTEAFF
TRBD1	medium-sized	TRBV5-6	TRBJ1-5	TGTGCCAGCAGCTTGTACAGGGGCCCGCCCCAGCATTTT	CASSLYRGPPQHF
NA	few	TRBV7-2	TRBJ2-1	TGTGCCAGCAGCCCTTGGGCAGGAGCGACGTTCTTC	CASSPWAGATFF
NA	few	TRBV6-5	TRBJ1-1	TGTGCCAGCAGTTACTCGTGGGTGGGGACGGGGAACACTGAAGCTTTCTTT	CASSYSWVGTGNTEAFF
TRBD1	NA	TRBV6-2/TRBV6-3	TRBJ2-5	TGTGCCAGCAGACCCGGGACAGGGGTAGCGACCCAGTACTTC	CASRPGTGVATQYF
TRBD1	NA	TRBV12-5	TRBJ2-2	TGTGCTAGTGGGTCCAAACCGGGACAGGGTCCCGGGGAGCTGTTTTTT	CASGSKPGQGPGELFF
TRBD1	few	TRBV25-1	TRBJ2-1	TGTGCCAGCAGTGAAGACAGGGGGCTTTACAATGAGCAGTTCTTC	CASSEDRGLYNEQFF
NA	NA	TRBV24-1	TRBJ2-5	TGTGCCACCAGTGATTTGCTGGGTCACGCCAGAGAGACCCAGTACTTC	CATSDLLGHARETQYF
NA	few	TRBV5-1	TRBJ2-2	TGCGCCAGCAGCCCCGAGCGTGGGAGTTCCCAGGCCGGGGAGCTGTTTTTT	CASSPERGSSQAGELFF
NA	NA	TRBV2	TRBJ2-2	TGTGCCAGCAGTCTAGCGATGGCCGGGGAGCTGTTTTTT	CASSLAMAGELFF
NA	few	TRBV18	TRBJ1-4	TGTGCCAGCTCACCAGACAGTCAAACTAATGAAAAACTGTTTTTT	CASSPDSQTNEKLFF
TRBD2	few	TRBV5-1	TRBJ2-1	TGCGCCAGCAGCTTGTCAGCGGGAGGTCGCAATGAGCAGTTCTTC	CASSLSAGGRNEQFF
TRBD2	NA	TRBV5-5	TRBJ2-1	TGTGCCAGCAGCTTTTCCCCGCTAGCGGGAGGGGGTGATGAGCAGTTCTTC	CASSFSPLAGGGDEQFF
TRBD1	few	TRBV20-1	TRBJ2-2	TGCAGTGCTAGGAAGGAAACAGGGGCCAACACCGGGGAGCTGTTTTTT	CSARKETGANTGELFF
NA	few	TRBV2	TRBJ2-1	TGTGCCAGCACTCTGGACCCGGACGCGGTATCGCAGTTCTTC	CASTLDPDAVSQFF
NA	NA	TRBV15	TRBJ2-7	TGTGCCACCAGCAGAGATATGATAGCGGGACAGGGAATCTACGAGCAGTACTTC	CATSRDMIAGQGIYEQYF
TRBD2	few	TRBV29-1	TRBJ2-5	TGCAGCGCGCAATCCGGGACTAGCGCAGAGACCCAGTACTTC	CSAQSGTSAETQYF
NA	few	TRBV3-1	TRBJ1-5	TGTGCCAGCAGCCAATCCAGTCTCAGCAATCAGCCCCAGCATTTT	CASSQSSLSNQPQHF
TRBD1	NA	TRBV7-6	TRBJ2-7	TGTGCCAGCAGCTTAATTCAGGGGGCTGGCGAGCAGTACTTC	CASSLIQGAGEQYF
NA	few	TRBV9	TRBJ1-1	TGTGCCACCTCCTTAGTCGCTGAAGCTTTCTTT	CATSLVAEAFF
TRBD1	NA	TRBV20-1	TRBJ2-6	TGCAGTGCAACCGGGACAGGGAGCTCTGGGGCCAACGTCCTGACTTTC	CSATGTGSSGANVLTF
NA	few	TRBV27	TRBJ1-2	TGTGCCAGCAGCTCGCCCGGCGAGGGAATTCGTGGCTACACCTTC	CASSSPGEGIRGYTF
NA	NA	TRBV7-9	TRBJ2-5	TGTGCCAGCAGCGGGGACACCCAAGAGACCCAGTACTTC	CASSGDTQETQYF
NA	few	TRBV2	TRBJ2-6	TGTGCCAGCAGTGCGCCACCCGGGGCCAACGTCCTGACTTTC	CASSAPPGANVLTF
NA	once	TRBV4-2	TRBJ2-1	TGTGCCAGCAGCCACCTCAGCGGGCAGACCTACAATGAGCAGTTCTTC	CASSHLSGQTYNEQFF
TRBD2	NA	TRBV7-6	TRBJ2-3	TGTGCCAGCAGCCTGCAGCCTAGCGGTAGCACAGATACGCAGTATTTT	CASSLQPSGSTDTQYF
TRBD2	many	TRBV19	TRBJ2-1	TGTGCCAGTAGTACCCGACTAGCGGGACACAATGAGCAGTTCTTC	CASSTRLAGHNEQFF
NA	NA	TRBV20-1	TRBJ2-5	TGCAGTGCTAGTGCAGGGCGCTCCCAAGAGACCCAGTACTTC	CSASAGRSQETQYF
NA	few	TRBV5-1	TRBJ2-2	TGCGCCAGCAGCTCTGGGCTAGCGAGTACCGGGGAGCTGTTTTTT	CASSSGLASTGELFF
NA	NA	TRBV24-1	TRBJ2-2	TGTGCCACCAGTGACGACGGGGAGCTGTTTTTT	CATSDDGELFF
TRBD1	few	TRBV4-2	TRBJ1-1	TGTGCCAGCAGCCAAGATTTAGCCAGGGGGCGGTCAAACACTGAAGCTTTCTTT	CASSQDLARGRSNTEAFF
TRBD1	few	TRBV9	TRBJ1-2	TGTGCCAGCAGCGCGGGACAGGGCCTTTATGGCTACACCTTC	CASSAGQGLYGYTF
NA	NA	TRBV5-1	TRBJ2-3	TGCGCCAGCAGCTTCCAGATAGCGTCTAGCACAGATACGCAGTATTTT	CASSFQIASSTDTQYF
TRBD1	NA	TRBV2	TRBJ1-4	TGTGCCAGCAGTGACGGGCCGACAGGGATGGGAGAAAAACTGTTTTTT	CASSDGPTGMGEKLFF
NA	NA	TRBV7-2	TRBJ2-3	TGTGCCAGCAGCTTATCTCGTGGAGGATCGGATACGCAGTATTTT	CASSLSRGGSDTQYF
NA	NA	TRBV7-9	TRBJ2-2	TGTGCCAGCAGACCTTCTCCCGGGGAGCTGTTTTTT	CASRPSPGELFF
NA	few	TRBV24-1	TRBJ1-5	TGTGCCACCAGTCCAGGATGGGACCAGGGTCGCAATCAGCCCCAGCATTTT	CATSPGWDQGRNQPQHF
TRBD1	many	TRBV20-1	TRBJ1-3	TGCAGTGCGGATCCGGGACAGTTTGGAAACACCATATATTTT	CSADPGQFGNTIYF
TRBD1	NA	TRBV20-1	TRBJ2-3	TGCAGTGCTAGAGCGACTCAGGGGGCTTCAGATACGCAGTATTTT	CSARATQGASDTQYF
TRBD2	NA	TRBV29-1	TRBJ2-2	TGCAGCGTTGCGGGGAGGGCCGCCGGGGAGCTGTTTTTT	CSVAGRAAGELFF
TRBD2	NA	TRBV10-3	TRBJ2-7	TGTGCCATCAGTGATTTGACTAGCCCAGGAAACGAGCAGTACTTC	CAISDLTSPGNEQYF
NA	few	TRBV11-2	TRBJ2-1	TGTGCCAGCAGCTCCCCCGGGGTAGGTAGGGCCTACAATGAGCAGTTCTTC	CASSSPGVGRAYNEQFF
NA	few	TRBV19	TRBJ2-3	TGTGCCAGTAGTATTCTGCTGACCTCTAGCACAGATACGCAGTATTTT	CASSILLTSSTDTQYF
NA	few	TRBV29-1	TRBJ1-4	TGCAGCGTTGCCGAGACAGGTTTT	CSVAETGF
TRBD2	NA	TRBV4-2	TRBJ2-1	TGTGCCAGCAGCCAATACACCGCTAGCGGGGAGGCAGGGAAGCAGTTCTTC	CASSQYTASGEAGKQFF